This T cell receptor beta chain is drawn from a study of cytomegalovirus exposure and HLA in healthy donors. Study outcomes and limitations: The HLA-A and HLA-B alleles of most subjects were reportedly predicted accurately from TCR beta sequences.

The J segment lost 2 bases and the V segment lost 5 bases, leaving 3 bases of the junction unmatched. The CDR3 is 14 amino acids. CDR1 and CDR2 (germline): MNHEY, SVGAGI. Primers for the PCR totalled 60 Vbeta and 13 Jbeta. Generated by immunoSEQ multiplex PCR, the TCRdb table keeps only in-frame clones and is missing some. Of approximately 180,000 clones in the sample, about 80% were seen once. About this clone: The antigen is unknown.

The receptor was derived from an older woman in good health and CMV-seropositive. Sequencing was performed on PBMCs. The chain is built from TRBV6-5 and TRBJ2-7, with 10 nucleotides matching TRBD1. CDR3 sequence reads: CASSRQGAAYEQYF. CDR3 DNA: TGTGCCAGCAGTAGACAGGGGGCTGCCTACGAGCAGTACTTC.